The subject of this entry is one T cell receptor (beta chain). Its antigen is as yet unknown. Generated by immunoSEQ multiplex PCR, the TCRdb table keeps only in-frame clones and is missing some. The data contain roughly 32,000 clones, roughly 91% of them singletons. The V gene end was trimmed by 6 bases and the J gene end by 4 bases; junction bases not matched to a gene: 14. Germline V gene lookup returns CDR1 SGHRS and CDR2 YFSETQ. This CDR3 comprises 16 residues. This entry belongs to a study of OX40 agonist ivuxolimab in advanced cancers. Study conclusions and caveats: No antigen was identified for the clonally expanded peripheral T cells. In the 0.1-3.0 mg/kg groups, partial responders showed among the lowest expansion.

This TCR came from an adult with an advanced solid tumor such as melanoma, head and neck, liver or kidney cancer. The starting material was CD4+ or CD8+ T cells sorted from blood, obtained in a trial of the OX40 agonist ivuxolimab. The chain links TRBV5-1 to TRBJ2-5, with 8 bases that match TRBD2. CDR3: CASKGGLAGYRETQYF. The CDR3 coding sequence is TGCGCCAGCAAGGGGGGGCTAGCGGGCTATAGAGAGACCCAGTACTTC.